A single sample gave rise to the 20 T cell receptor beta chains below, sequenced in a study of shared clonotypes between healthy human individuals. Here immunoSEQ multiplex PCR was the method, and the copy in TCRdb shows in-frame clones only, minus some. The repertoire consists of about 1.1 million clones, with 75% to 85% occurring once and the leading ten covering 0.4% to 0.55%. Material: memory CD4+ T cells from PBMCs. The subset was: CD45RA-negative fraction. The receptors shown here come from a man younger than 35 in good health. Some clones in this sample may be carry-over from other donors' samples.

Concerning this clone itself: Other nucleotide sequences in the sample specify the same CDR3. The chain couples TRBV11-2 to TRBJ2-3; the D is unclear. CDR3 size: 12 residues. Germline V gene sequence: CDR1 SGHAT, CDR2 FQNNGV. V was pared by 5 bases and J by 5 bases, with 8 bases between. The CDR3 sequence: CASSLYGDTQYF. CDR3 sequence (DNA): TGTGCCAGCAGCCTTTACGGAGATACGCAGTATTTT.

The chain combines TRBV5-1 with TRBJ2-1; D is unclear. Trimming took 1 base from V and 5 from J, leaving 13 bases between them. Germline V gene sequence: CDR1 SGHRS, CDR2 YFSETQ. This CDR3 has 15 amino acids. CDR3 sequence: CASSLSPEDNNEQFF. The CDR3 bases are TGCGCCAGCAGCTTGTCGCCGGAAGATAACAATGAGCAGTTCTTC. Complete variable domain (other parts from reference TRBV5-1 and TRBJ2-1): KAGVTQTPRYLIKTRGQQVTLSCSPISGHRSVSWYQQTPGQGLQFLFEYFSETQRNKGNFPGRFSGRQFSNSRSEMNVSTLELGDSALYLCASSLSPEDNNEQFFGPGTRLTVL.

A word on this clone: With a much larger clone just one base away, this may be a read error. The chain combines TRBV28 with TRBJ2-3; TRBD1 or TRBD2 may be the D gene (6 bases each). Germline V lookup: CDR1 MDHEN, CDR2 SYDVKM. The CDR3 contains 13 residues. V shed 6 bases and J shed 2 bases, with 9 bases lying between them. This CDR3 is CASSPGATDTQYF. The CDR3 nucleotides read TGTGCCAGCAGCCCGGGGGCCACAGATACGCAGTATTTT.

V and J are TRBV18 and TRBJ2-5, with 7 bases fitting TRBD1. The CDR3 spans 16 residues. V gave up 6 bases and J gave up 2 bases; unmatched junction bases: 12. Germline V gives CDR1 KGHSH, CDR2 LQKENI. CDR3 amino acids: CASSDPISTGQETQYF. CDR3 DNA: TGTGCCAGCTCCGACCCCATTTCGACAGGGCAAGAGACCCAGTACTTC.

This chain joins TRBV5-1 and TRBJ2-3; the D gene is possibly TRBD1 (5 bases). Germline loops: CDR1 SGHRS, CDR2 YFSETQ. V was shortened by 6 bases and J by 4 bases, with 15 bases between the two germline ends. The CDR3 loop spans 14 amino acids. CDR3 sequence: CASKEGARSDTQYF. The CDR3 DNA sequence: TGCGCCAGCAAAGAAGGGGCTCGATCAGATACGCAGTATTTT. Full variable domain (missing parts from reference TRBV5-1 and TRBJ2-3): KAGVTQTPRYLIKTRGQQVTLSCSPISGHRSVSWYQQTPGQGLQFLFEYFSETQRNKGNFPGRFSGRQFSNSRSEMNVSTLELGDSALYLCASKEGARSDTQYFGPGTRLTVL.

The genes are TRBV7-3 and TRBJ1-4; D unclear. Germline V gives CDR1 SGHTA, CDR2 FQGTGA. V lost 5 bases and J lost 5, with 15 bases in between. The CDR3 covers 15 residues. In DNA form, the CDR3 reads TGTGCCAGCAGCCTACTCGGGCAACCGAATGAAAAACTGTTTTTT. It translates to CASSLLGQPNEKLFF.

This chain links TRBV28 with TRBJ2-7; 14 bases fit TRBD2. With 7 bases clipped from V and 5 bases from J, the junction kept 10 bases outside the gene matches. Germline V gene lookup returns CDR1 MDHEN and CDR2 SYDVKM. There are 16 residues in the CDR3. This CDR3 reads CASTAPGLAGANEQYF. The CDR3 DNA sequence: TGTGCCAGCACCGCCCCGGGACTAGCGGGAGCGAACGAGCAGTACTTC. The whole variable domain, remainder taken from reference TRBV28 and TRBJ2-7, is DVKVTQSSRYLVKRTGEKVFLECVQDMDHENMFWYRQDPGLGLRLIYFSYDVKMKEKGDIPEGYSVSREKKERFSLILESASTNQTSMYLCASTAPGLAGANEQYFGPGTRLTVT.

V usage is TRBV6-6 and J usage is TRBJ2-2; a weak D match, TRBD2 (5 bases). Germline-derived CDR1 and CDR2 are MNHNY and SVGAGI (reference sequence). The germline V and J ends were trimmed by 8 bases and 5 bases, with 9 bases remaining between them. The CDR3 totals 12 residues. The DNA for the CDR3 is TGTGCCAGCCACGGGGAGACCGGGGAGCTGTTTTTT. This encodes CASHGETGELFF.

The chain joins TRBV27 to TRBJ1-3, with 7 nucleotides matching TRBD1. Germline V lookup: CDR1 MNHEY, CDR2 SMNVEV (reference sequence). CDR3 length: 15 residues. The V segment lost 0 bases and the J segment 2 bases; nucleotides outside the gene matches: 1. Here the CDR3 reads CASSLSQGAGNTIYF. In DNA, the CDR3 is TGTGCCAGCAGTTTATCCCAGGGGGCTGGAAACACCATATATTTT.

This chain uses TRBV28 with TRBJ2-6; 8 nucleotides line up with TRBD1. The CDR3 loop spans 18 amino acids. CDR1 and CDR2 from the germline V gene are MDHEN and SYDVKM. J gave up 2 bases and V 6 bases, and 12 bases lay outside the gene matches. The CDR3 region has the DNA TGTGCCAGCAGCATCTTCTCTCAGGGGGCGCCTGGGGCCAACGTCCTGACTTTC. Amino acids: CASSIFSQGAPGANVLTF. Filled out from reference TRBV28 and TRBJ2-6, the complete variable domain reads DVKVTQSSRYLVKRTGEKVFLECVQDMDHENMFWYRQDPGLGLRLIYFSYDVKMKEKGDIPEGYSVSREKKERFSLILESASTNQTSMYLCASSIFSQGAPGANVLTFGAGSRLTVL.

This clone was recorded a few times. The chain recombines TRBV19 with TRBJ1-2; D unclear. Germline V CDR1 and CDR2: LNHDA, SQIVND (reference sequence). The CDR3 totals 16 residues. Trimming pared 7 bases from V and 9 bases from J, leaving 27 bases between. DNA for the CDR3: TGTGCCAGTACAGCCGCCGAAGCGGTAGGTTTATGGAGCTACACCTTC. Translated: CASTAAEAVGLWSYTF.

This sequence joins TRBV28 and TRBJ2-7; TRBD1 agrees at 8 bases. Germline V gene lookup returns CDR1 MDHEN and CDR2 SYDVKM. The CDR3 sequence is 14 residues long. The J segment lost 2 bases and the V segment lost 11 bases, leaving 11 bases of the junction unmatched. CDR3 coding DNA: TGTGCCTGCGATTCAGGGGGCGCTCCCTACGAGCAGTACTTC. Encoded protein: CACDSGGAPYEQYF.

This clone was counted once. The chain links TRBV6-5 to TRBJ2-7; TRBD2 agrees at 7 bases. After removal of 6 bases from V and 0 bases from J, the junction contained 8 bases not matched to a gene. Germline V lookup: CDR1 MNHEY, CDR2 SVGAGI. The CDR3 covers 15 residues. In nucleotides, the CDR3 is TGTGCCAGCAGGAGAAGGACTAGTTCCTCCTACGAGCAGTACTTC. Translation gives CASRRRTSSSYEQYF.

For this clone: This same CDR3 is encoded by further DNA sequences in the sample. This rearrangement joins TRBV7-2 to TRBJ2-3; no clear D. The CDR3 has 12 amino acids. Germline loops: CDR1 SGHTA, CDR2 FQGNSA. Trimming removed 5 bases from V and 6 bases from J, with 9 bases in between. CDR3 region: CASSPLRDTQYF. The CDR3 DNA is TGTGCCAGCAGCCCCCTAAGGGATACGCAGTATTTT.

Notes on this clone: The same CDR3 also results from other DNA sequences found in this sample. The V and J genes are TRBV5-1 and TRBJ1-1, with 8 positions matching TRBD1. The trim removed 3 bases at V and 0 bases at J, leaving 1 base unmatched. This CDR3 comprises 14 residues. CDR1 SGHRS and CDR2 YFSETQ come from the germline V gene. CDR3 sequence reads: CASSSTGVNTEAFF. As DNA, the CDR3 is TGCGCCAGCAGCTCGACAGGGGTGAACACTGAAGCTTTCTTT.

V and J are TRBV2 and TRBJ2-7; maybe TRBD2 (6 bases). From germline, CDR1 is SNHLY and CDR2 FYNNEI. CDR3 length: 14 residues. V lost 8 bases and J lost 4, with 18 bases in between. CDR3 DNA sequence: TGTGCCAGCGGAATGGGACTCGCCTTATACGAGCAGTACTTC. Its protein is CASGMGLALYEQYF.

This chain links TRBV11-2 with TRBJ2-2; D assignment may be TRBD1 or TRBD2 (5 bases each). CDR3 size: 15 residues. The germline V gene has CDR1 SGHAT and CDR2 FQNNGV. Between the trimmed V and J ends, which lost 3 bases and 1 base, there was a span of 9 bases. CDR3 protein: CASSLRGENTGELFF. The DNA of the CDR3 is TGTGCCAGCAGCTTGAGAGGGGAGAACACCGGGGAGCTGTTTTTT. Drawing the rest from reference TRBV11-2 and TRBJ2-2, the complete variable domain is EAGVAQSPRYKIIEKRQSVAFWCNPISGHATLYWYQQILGQGPKLLIQFQNNGVVDDSQLPKDRFSAERLKGVDSTLKIQPAKLEDSAVYLCASSLRGENTGELFFGEGSRLTVL.

A few counts support this clone. The genes are TRBV5-8 and TRBJ2-1; TRBD1 matches 7 bases. Germline trimming cut 0 bases from V and 7 bases from J; bases unmatched to any gene: 4. This CDR3 contains 14 residues. Germline V gene lookup returns CDR1 SGHTS and CDR2 YDEGEE. CDR3 residues: CASSLGQGWNEQFF. Here the CDR3 DNA reads TGTGCCAGCAGCTTGGGACAGGGCTGGAATGAGCAGTTCTTC.

The V gene is TRBV9, the J gene TRBJ1-2, with 7 bases fitting TRBD1. This CDR3 is built from 15 residues. Germline assignment: CDR1 SGDLS and CDR2 YYNGEE. The V segment lost 0 bases and the J segment 2 bases; nucleotides outside the gene matches: 4. The CDR3 coding sequence is TGTGCCAGCAGCGTAGAGGACAGGTGGAACTATGGCTACACCTTC. Translated: CASSVEDRWNYGYTF.

The chain links TRBV6-1 to TRBJ2-5, with a possible D match to TRBD2 (7 bases). The germline V and J ends were trimmed by 4 bases and 4 bases, with 13 bases remaining between them. CDR1 MNHNS and CDR2 SASEGT come from the germline V gene. The CDR3 sequence is 14 residues long. The CDR3, as DNA: TGTGCCAGCAGTGGAAACAGGGAGGGAGAGACCCAGTACTTC. Amino acids: CASSGNREGETQYF.